Listed below are T cell receptor beta chains from one sample, sequenced in a study of control samples from healthy donors and cancer patients. Data came from immunoSEQ multiplex PCR; TCRdb stores just in-frame clones and leaves some out. The repertoire holds about 80,000 clones, just under 90% seen once, with around 5.8% in the top ten. What was sequenced was blood. The receptors come from a man aged 50-59 years in good health. The CDR3 runs from the conserved cysteine through the conserved F or W. The order of the fields is CDR3 protein, CDR3 DNA, clone size, J gene, D gene, V gene. D genes are given only for firm matches. Clone sizes are given selectively: once, few, many, or a class where the clone is expanded.

cdr3_aa: CASSAKEGGLLGYTF
cdr3_nt: TGCGCCAGCAGCGCAAAAGAGGGAGGGCTCCTAGGCTACACCTTC
clone_size: .
j_call: TRBJ1-2
d_call: .
v_call: TRBV10-2

cdr3_aa: CASSFGYEAFF
cdr3_nt: TGTGCCAGCAGTTTTGGGTATGAAGCTTTCTTT
clone_size: .
j_call: TRBJ1-1
d_call: .
v_call: TRBV12-3/TRBV12-4

cdr3_aa: CASSLDRVHEQYF
cdr3_nt: TGTGCCAGCAGTTTGGACAGGGTCCACGAGCAGTACTTC
clone_size: few
j_call: TRBJ2-7
d_call: TRBD1
v_call: TRBV27

cdr3_aa: CASSITGTEKLFF
cdr3_nt: TGTGCCAGTAGTATTACAGGGACTGAAAAACTGTTTTTT
clone_size: .
j_call: TRBJ1-4
d_call: .
v_call: TRBV19

cdr3_aa: CASSLREGDEQYF
cdr3_nt: TGTGCCAGCAGCTTACGGGAGGGTGACGAGCAGTACTTC
clone_size: .
j_call: TRBJ2-7
d_call: TRBD2
v_call: TRBV7-9

cdr3_aa: CASSEGTVTDTQYF
cdr3_nt: TGCGCCAGCAGCGAAGGGACAGTCACAGATACGCAGTATTTT
clone_size: .
j_call: TRBJ2-3
d_call: TRBD1
v_call: TRBV10-1

cdr3_aa: CASSEAGGGTEAFF
cdr3_nt: TGTGCCAGCAGTGAAGCTGGGGGGGGCACTGAAGCTTTCTTT
clone_size: .
j_call: TRBJ1-1
d_call: .
v_call: TRBV6-1

cdr3_aa: CASSPTGTASQSTNEKLFF
cdr3_nt: TGTGCCAGCAGTCCCACCGGGACAGCCTCACAATCAACTAATGAAAAACTGTTTTTT
clone_size: medium-sized
j_call: TRBJ1-4
d_call: TRBD1
v_call: TRBV27

cdr3_aa: CAISEGGEGTEAFF
cdr3_nt: TGTGCCATCAGTGAGGGGGGCGAGGGCACTGAAGCTTTCTTT
clone_size: once
j_call: TRBJ1-1
d_call: .
v_call: TRBV10-3

cdr3_aa: CASSRLAAEQYF
cdr3_nt: TGTGCCAGCAGTAGACTAGCGGCCGAGCAGTACTTC
clone_size: once
j_call: TRBJ2-7
d_call: TRBD2
v_call: TRBV6-2/TRBV6-3

cdr3_aa: CASSFTDSSTDTQYF
cdr3_nt: TGTGCCAGCAGCTTTACAGACTCTAGCACAGATACGCAGTATTTT
clone_size: .
j_call: TRBJ2-3
d_call: .
v_call: TRBV7-7

cdr3_aa: CASSQGGTGELFF
cdr3_nt: TGCGCCAGCAGCCAGGGTGGCACCGGGGAGCTGTTTTTT
clone_size: .
j_call: TRBJ2-2
d_call: .
v_call: TRBV10-2

cdr3_aa: CASSSLAEITDTQYF
cdr3_nt: TGTGCCAGCAGCTCCCTAGCGGAGATAACAGATACGCAGTATTTT
clone_size: once
j_call: TRBJ2-3
d_call: TRBD2
v_call: TRBV5-6

cdr3_aa: CASSPHRASSGNTIYF
cdr3_nt: TGCGCCAGCAGCCCTCACAGGGCGAGCTCTGGAAACACCATATATTTT
clone_size: .
j_call: TRBJ1-3
d_call: .
v_call: TRBV5-1

cdr3_aa: CATSDFAQVGGETQYF
cdr3_nt: TGTGCCACCAGTGATTTTGCCCAGGTTGGTGGAGAGACCCAGTACTTC
clone_size: .
j_call: TRBJ2-5
d_call: .
v_call: TRBV24-1

cdr3_aa: CAISEPGLGTGGGYTF
cdr3_nt: TGTGCCATCAGTGAACCAGGTTTAGGGACAGGCGGTGGCTACACCTTC
clone_size: .
j_call: TRBJ1-2
d_call: TRBD1
v_call: TRBV10-3

cdr3_aa: CASSQYRGYEQYF
cdr3_nt: TGTGCCAGCAGCCAATACCGGGGTTACGAGCAGTACTTC
clone_size: .
j_call: TRBJ2-7
d_call: .
v_call: TRBV3-1/TRBV3-2

cdr3_aa: CSGEEVLGGQGARGTEAFF
cdr3_nt: TGCAGCGGTGAAGAAGTACTGGGGGGACAGGGGGCGAGAGGCACTGAAGCTTTCTTT
clone_size: .
j_call: TRBJ1-1
d_call: TRBD1
v_call: TRBV29-1

cdr3_aa: CASRAGGMNTGELFF
cdr3_nt: TGCGCCAGCAGGGCAGGGGGCATGAACACCGGGGAGCTGTTTTTT
clone_size: few
j_call: TRBJ2-2
d_call: TRBD1
v_call: TRBV10-1

cdr3_aa: CASSLSLAGVNTQYF
cdr3_nt: TGTGCCAGCAGCTTATCACTAGCGGGGGTAAATACGCAGTATTTT
clone_size: .
j_call: TRBJ2-3
d_call: TRBD2
v_call: TRBV11-2

cdr3_aa: CASSITLVGLAGDPHTGELFF
cdr3_nt: TGTGCCAGTAGTATCACCCTGGTTGGACTAGCGGGGGACCCGCACACCGGGGAGCTGTTTTTT
clone_size: .
j_call: TRBJ2-2
d_call: TRBD2
v_call: TRBV19

cdr3_aa: CASSARTSGPTDTQYF
cdr3_nt: TGTGCCAGCAGCGCGCGGACTAGCGGGCCAACAGATACGCAGTATTTT
clone_size: .
j_call: TRBJ2-3
d_call: TRBD2
v_call: TRBV9

cdr3_aa: CSAIDRSVGHEQYF
cdr3_nt: TGCAGTGCTATTGACAGGTCTGTGGGCCACGAGCAGTACTTC
clone_size: .
j_call: TRBJ2-7
d_call: .
v_call: TRBV20-1

cdr3_aa: CASSDRQGYQPQHF
cdr3_nt: TGTGCCAGCAGTGACCGGCAGGGGTATCAGCCCCAGCATTTT
clone_size: .
j_call: TRBJ1-5
d_call: .
v_call: TRBV2